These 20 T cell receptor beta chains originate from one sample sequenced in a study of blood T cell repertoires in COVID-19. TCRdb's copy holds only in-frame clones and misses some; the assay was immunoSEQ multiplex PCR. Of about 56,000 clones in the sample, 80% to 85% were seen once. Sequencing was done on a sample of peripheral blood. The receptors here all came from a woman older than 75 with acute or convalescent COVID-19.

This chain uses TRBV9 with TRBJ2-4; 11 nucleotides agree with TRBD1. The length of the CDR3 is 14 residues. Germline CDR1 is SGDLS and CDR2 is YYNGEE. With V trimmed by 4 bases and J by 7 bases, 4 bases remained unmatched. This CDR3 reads CASSFGTGGNIQYF. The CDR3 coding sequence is TGTGCCAGCAGCTTCGGGACAGGGGGGAACATTCAGTACTTC.

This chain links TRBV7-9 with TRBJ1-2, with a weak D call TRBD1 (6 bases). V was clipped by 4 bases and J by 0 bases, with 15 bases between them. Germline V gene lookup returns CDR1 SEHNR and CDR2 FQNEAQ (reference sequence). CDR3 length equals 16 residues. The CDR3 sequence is CASSYTGSRANYGYTF. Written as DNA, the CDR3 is TGTGCCAGCAGCTATACAGGGTCTCGGGCTAACTATGGCTACACCTTC. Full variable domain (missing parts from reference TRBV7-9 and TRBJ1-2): DTGVSQNPRHKITKRGQNVTFRCDPISEHNRLYWYRQTLGQGPEFLTYFQNEAQLEKSRLLSDRFSAERPKGSFSTLEIQRTEQGDSAMYLCASSYTGSRANYGYTFGSGTRLTVV.

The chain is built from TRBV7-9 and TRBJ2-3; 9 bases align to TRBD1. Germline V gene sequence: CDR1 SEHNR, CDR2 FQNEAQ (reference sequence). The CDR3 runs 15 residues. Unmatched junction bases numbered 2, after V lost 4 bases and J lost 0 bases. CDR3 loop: CASSSGTGSTDTQYF. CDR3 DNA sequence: TGTGCCAGCAGCTCCGGGACAGGGAGCACAGATACGCAGTATTTT. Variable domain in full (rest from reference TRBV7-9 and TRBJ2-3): DTGVSQNPRHKITKRGQNVTFRCDPISEHNRLYWYRQTLGQGPEFLTYFQNEAQLEKSRLLSDRFSAERPKGSFSTLEIQRTEQGDSAMYLCASSSGTGSTDTQYFGPGTRLTVL.

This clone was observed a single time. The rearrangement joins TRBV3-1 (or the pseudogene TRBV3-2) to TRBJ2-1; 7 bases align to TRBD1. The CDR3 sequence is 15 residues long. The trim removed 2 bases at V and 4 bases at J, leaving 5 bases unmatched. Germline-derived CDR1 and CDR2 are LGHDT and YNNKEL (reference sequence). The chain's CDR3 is CASSQTGTAYNEQFF. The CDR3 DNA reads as TGTGCCAGCAGCCAAACAGGGACAGCTTACAATGAGCAGTTCTTC.

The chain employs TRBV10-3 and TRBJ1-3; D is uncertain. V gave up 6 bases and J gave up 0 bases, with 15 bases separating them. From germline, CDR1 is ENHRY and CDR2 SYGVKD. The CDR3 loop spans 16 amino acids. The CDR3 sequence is CAISRKTANSGNTIYF. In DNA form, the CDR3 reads TGTGCCATCAGCCGGAAAACAGCTAACTCTGGAAACACCATATATTTT.

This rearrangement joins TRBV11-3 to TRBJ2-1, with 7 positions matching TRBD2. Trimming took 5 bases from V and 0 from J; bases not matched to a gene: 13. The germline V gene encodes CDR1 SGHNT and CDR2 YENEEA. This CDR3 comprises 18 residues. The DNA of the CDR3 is TGTGCCAGCAGCCAGTGGGGAGCGGGATTAAGCTCCTACAATGAGCAGTTCTTC. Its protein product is CASSQWGAGLSSYNEQFF.

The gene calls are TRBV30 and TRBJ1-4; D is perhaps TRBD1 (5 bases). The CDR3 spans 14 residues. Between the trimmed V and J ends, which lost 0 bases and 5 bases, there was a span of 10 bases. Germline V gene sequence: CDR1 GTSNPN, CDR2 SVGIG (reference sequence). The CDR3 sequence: CAWSVDRRNEKLFF. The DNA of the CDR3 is TGTGCCTGGAGTGTCGACAGAAGAAATGAAAAACTGTTTTTT.

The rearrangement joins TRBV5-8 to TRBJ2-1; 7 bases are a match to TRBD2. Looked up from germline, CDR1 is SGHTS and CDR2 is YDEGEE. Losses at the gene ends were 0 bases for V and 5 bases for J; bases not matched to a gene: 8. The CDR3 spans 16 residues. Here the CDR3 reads CASSLAAGRPNNEQFF. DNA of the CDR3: TGTGCCAGCAGCTTGGCAGCGGGGAGACCTAACAATGAGCAGTTCTTC.

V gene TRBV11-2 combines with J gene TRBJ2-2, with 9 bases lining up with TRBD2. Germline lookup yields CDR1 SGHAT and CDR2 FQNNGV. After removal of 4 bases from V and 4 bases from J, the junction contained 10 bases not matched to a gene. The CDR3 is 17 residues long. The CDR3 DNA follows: TGTGCCAGCAGCTCACGGGCGCTAGCGGGATTCACCGGGGAGCTGTTTTTT. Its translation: CASSSRALAGFTGELFF.

For the CDR3, the DNA is TGTGCCAGCAGCTTAGTTATGGGACTTCGCTACAATGAGCAGTTCTTC. This codes for CASSLVMGLRYNEQFF. The chain uses TRBV7-2 and TRBJ2-1, with D possibly TRBD2 on 6 matching bases. With 1 base removed from V and 3 bases from J, the gap between germline ends came to 13 bases. Germline V CDR1 and CDR2: SGHTA, FQGNSA. The CDR3 length is 16 residues. Together with reference TRBV7-2 and TRBJ2-1, the CDR3 gives the full variable domain: GAGVSQSPSNKVTEKGKDVELRCDPISGHTALYWYRQSLGQGLEFLIYFQGNSAPDKSGLPSDRFSAERTGGSVSTLTIQRTQQEDSAVYLCASSLVMGLRYNEQFFGPGTRLTVL.

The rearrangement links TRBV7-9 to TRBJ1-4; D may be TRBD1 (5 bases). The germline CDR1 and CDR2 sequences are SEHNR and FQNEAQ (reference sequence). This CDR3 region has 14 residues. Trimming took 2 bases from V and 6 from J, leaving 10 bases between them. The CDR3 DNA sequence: TGTGCCAGCAGCTTACAGGGATGGGATGAAAAACTGTTTTTT. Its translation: CASSLQGWDEKLFF.

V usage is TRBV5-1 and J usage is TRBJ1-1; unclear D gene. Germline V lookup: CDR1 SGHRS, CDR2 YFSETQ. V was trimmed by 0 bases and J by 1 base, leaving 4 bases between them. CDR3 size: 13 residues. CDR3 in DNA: TGCGCCAGCAGCTTGGTCAGGAACACTGAAGCTTTCTTT. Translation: CASSLVRNTEAFF.

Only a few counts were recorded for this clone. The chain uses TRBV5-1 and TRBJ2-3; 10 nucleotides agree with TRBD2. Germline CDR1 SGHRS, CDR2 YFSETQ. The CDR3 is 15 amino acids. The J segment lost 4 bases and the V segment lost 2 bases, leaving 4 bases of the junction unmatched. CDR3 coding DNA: TGCGCCAGCAGCTTAGCGGGGGGGCCCGCAGATACGCAGTATTTT. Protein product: CASSLAGGPADTQYF.

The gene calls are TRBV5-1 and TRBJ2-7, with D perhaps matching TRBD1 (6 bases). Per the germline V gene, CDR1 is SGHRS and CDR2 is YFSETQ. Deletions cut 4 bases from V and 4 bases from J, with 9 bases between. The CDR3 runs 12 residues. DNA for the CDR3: TGCGCCAGCAGCAGGGACATTTACGAGCAGTACTTC. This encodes CASSRDIYEQYF.

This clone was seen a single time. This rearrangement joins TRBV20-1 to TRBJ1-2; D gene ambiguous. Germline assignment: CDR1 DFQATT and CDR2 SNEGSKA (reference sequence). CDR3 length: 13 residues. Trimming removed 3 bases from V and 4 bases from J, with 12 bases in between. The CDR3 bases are TGCAGTGCTAGTTATGCGGCATCCTATGGCTACACCTTC. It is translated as CSASYAASYGYTF.

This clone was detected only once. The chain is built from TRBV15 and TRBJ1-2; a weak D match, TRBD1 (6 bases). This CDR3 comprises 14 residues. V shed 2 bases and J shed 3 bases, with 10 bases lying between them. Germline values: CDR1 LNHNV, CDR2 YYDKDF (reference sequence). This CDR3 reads CATSRRQADYGYTF. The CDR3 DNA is TGTGCCACCAGCAGAAGACAGGCCGACTATGGCTACACCTTC.

The CDR3 region has the DNA TGCGCCAGCAGCTCGGACGGACAGGGGGCTAAAGGCTACACCTTC. It translates to CASSSDGQGAKGYTF. The chain couples TRBV5-1 to TRBJ1-2; 11 nucleotides agree with TRBD1. Trimming at V came to 3 bases and at J to 8 bases, leaving 9 bases not matched to a gene. There are 15 residues in the CDR3. Germline CDR1 and CDR2: SGHRS and YFSETQ.

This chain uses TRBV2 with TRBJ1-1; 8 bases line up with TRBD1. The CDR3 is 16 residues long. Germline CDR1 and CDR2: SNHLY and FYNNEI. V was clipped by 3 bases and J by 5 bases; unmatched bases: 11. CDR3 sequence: CASSEGPGGASTEAFF. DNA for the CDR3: TGTGCCAGCAGTGAGGGTCCAGGGGGCGCGAGTACTGAAGCTTTCTTT.

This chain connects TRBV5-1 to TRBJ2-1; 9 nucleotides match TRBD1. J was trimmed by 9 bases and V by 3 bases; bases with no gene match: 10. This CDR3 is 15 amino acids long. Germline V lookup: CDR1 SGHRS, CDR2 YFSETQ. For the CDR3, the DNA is TGCGCCAGCAGCTCAGGACAGGGGTCCTACGGTGAGCAGTTCTTC. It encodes CASSSGQGSYGEQFF.

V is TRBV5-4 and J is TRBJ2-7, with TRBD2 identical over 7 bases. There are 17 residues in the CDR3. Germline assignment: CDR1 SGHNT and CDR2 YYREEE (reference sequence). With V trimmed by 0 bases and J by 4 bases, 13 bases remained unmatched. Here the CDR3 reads CASSLAQTSPGSYEQYF. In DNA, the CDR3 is TGTGCCAGCAGCTTGGCCCAGACTAGCCCGGGTTCGTACGAGCAGTACTTC.